A single TCR beta chain is shown here with its context. This sample was included in a study of patients and donors after allogeneic stem cell transplantation. The CDR3 consists of 14 residues. V lost 5 bases to trimming and J lost 3 bases; unmatched junction nucleotides: 3. Looked up from germline, CDR1 is MNHNS and CDR2 is SASEGT. A single record per CDR3 protein comes from TCRdb applying MiXCR to the RT-PCR reads. The sample includes 95,000 to 120,000 distinct CDR3 sequences, around 35% seen only once; the top ten take 27%. This chain connects TRBV6-1 to TRBJ2-7; TRBD1 matches at 11 bases. Sequenced material: blood, either unsorted or a sorted T cell fraction (not recorded which). This receptor was identified in a human donor who was either an allogeneic HSCT recipient or a stem cell or donor lymphocyte infusion donor (not recorded which). It is not recorded whose cells these are; they may come from a transplant donor. In DNA, the CDR3 is TGTGCCAGCAGTCCGGACAGGGGGCACTACGAGCAGTACTTC. It encodes CASSPDRGHYEQYF.